This T cell receptor (beta chain) emerged from a study of PD-1 blockade in classical Hodgkin lymphoma. On this clone itself: Its antigen remains unidentified.

Every single patient, without exception, relapsed after autologous stem cell transplantation, and brentuximab vedotin exposure varied. In germline, CDR1 is SEHNR, CDR2 FQNEAQ (reference sequence). Trimming stripped 3 bases from V and 6 bases from J, with 22 bases between. CDR3 length: 17 amino acids. Using immunoSEQ multiplex PCR, the repertoire was profiled, and TCRdb retains in-frame clones only, with some absent. Of approximately 18,000 clones in the sample, around three fifths are singletons; the top ten hold approximately 8%. The study, taken as a whole, reports: The study found complete responders had baseline diversity similar to newly diagnosed patients. TCR diversity in CD4+, not CD8+, cells rose significantly by C4D1. Exclusion removed patients who began nivolumab under 1 year after ASCT.

This TCR was recovered from a human donor with classical Hodgkin lymphoma. The V and J genes are TRBV7-9 and TRBJ2-3, with D maybe TRBD2 (6 bases). Specimen: peripheral blood mononuclear cells (PBMCs), collected before the second cycle of nivolumab. CDR3 bases: TGTGCCAGCAGCTTCCCGCGGGGCAGGTCGCGATGGGATACGCAGTATTTT. Translation: CASSFPRGRSRWDTQYF.